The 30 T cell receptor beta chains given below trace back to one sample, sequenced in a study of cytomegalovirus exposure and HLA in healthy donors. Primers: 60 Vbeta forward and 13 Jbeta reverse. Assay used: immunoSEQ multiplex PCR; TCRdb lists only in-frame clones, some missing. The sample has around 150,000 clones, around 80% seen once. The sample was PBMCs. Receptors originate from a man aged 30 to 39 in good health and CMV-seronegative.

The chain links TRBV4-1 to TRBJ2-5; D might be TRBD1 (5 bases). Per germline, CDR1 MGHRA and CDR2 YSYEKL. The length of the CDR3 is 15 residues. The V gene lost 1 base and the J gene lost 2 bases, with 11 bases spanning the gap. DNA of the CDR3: TGCGCCAGCAGCCAAGGGAACACAGGACAAGAGACCCAGTACTTC. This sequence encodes CASSQGNTGQETQYF.

The CDR3 DNA sequence: TGTGCCAGCACTCCGGCGACAGGCTCCTATGGCTACACCTTC. Translation gives CASTPATGSYGYTF. The chain joins TRBV28 to TRBJ1-2, with D perhaps TRBD1 (6 bases). Germline assignment: CDR1 MDHEN and CDR2 SYDVKM. Trimming cost V 7 bases and J 4 bases, with 16 bases left between them. This CDR3 has 14 residues.

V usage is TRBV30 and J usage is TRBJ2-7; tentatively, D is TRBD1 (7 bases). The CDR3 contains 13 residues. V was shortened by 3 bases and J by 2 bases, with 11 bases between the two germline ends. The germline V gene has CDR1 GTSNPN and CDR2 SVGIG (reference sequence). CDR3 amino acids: CAWSQGGAYEQYF. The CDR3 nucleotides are TGTGCCTGGAGCCAGGGGGGTGCCTACGAGCAGTACTTC.

CDR3 in amino acids: CASSLGQGRDEKLFF. CDR3 sequence (DNA): TGCGCCAGCAGCCTCGGACAGGGGCGAGATGAAAAACTGTTTTTT. The rearrangement links TRBV5-1 to TRBJ1-4; TRBD1 matches at 9 bases. The germline V gene encodes CDR1 SGHRS and CDR2 YFSETQ. CDR3 length: 15 residues. Unmatched junction bases numbered 7, after V lost 4 bases and J lost 6 bases.

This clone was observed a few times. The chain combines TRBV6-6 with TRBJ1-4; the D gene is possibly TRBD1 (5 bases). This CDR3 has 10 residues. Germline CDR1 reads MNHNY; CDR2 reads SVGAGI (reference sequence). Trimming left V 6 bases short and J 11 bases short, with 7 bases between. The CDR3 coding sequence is TGTGCCAGCAGGAAGGGGAAACTGTTTTTT. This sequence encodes CASRKGKLFF.

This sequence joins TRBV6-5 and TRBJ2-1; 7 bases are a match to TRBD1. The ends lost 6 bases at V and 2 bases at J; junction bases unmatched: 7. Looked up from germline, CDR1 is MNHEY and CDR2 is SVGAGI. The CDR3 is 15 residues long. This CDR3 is CASSRDRDPYNEQFF. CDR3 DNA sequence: TGTGCCAGCAGCCGAGACAGGGACCCCTACAATGAGCAGTTCTTC.

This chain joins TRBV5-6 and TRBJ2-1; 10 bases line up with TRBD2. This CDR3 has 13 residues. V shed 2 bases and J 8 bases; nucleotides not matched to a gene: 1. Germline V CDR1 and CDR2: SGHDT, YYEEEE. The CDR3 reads CASSFLAGDEQFF. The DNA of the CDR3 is TGTGCCAGCAGCTTCCTAGCGGGAGATGAGCAGTTCTTC.

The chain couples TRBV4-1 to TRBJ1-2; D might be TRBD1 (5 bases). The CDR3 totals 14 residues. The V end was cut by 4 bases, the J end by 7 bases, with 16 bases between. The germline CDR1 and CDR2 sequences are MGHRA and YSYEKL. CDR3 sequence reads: CASSPGGERGGYTF. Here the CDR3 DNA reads TGCGCCAGCAGCCCCGGGGGGGAACGAGGTGGCTACACCTTC.

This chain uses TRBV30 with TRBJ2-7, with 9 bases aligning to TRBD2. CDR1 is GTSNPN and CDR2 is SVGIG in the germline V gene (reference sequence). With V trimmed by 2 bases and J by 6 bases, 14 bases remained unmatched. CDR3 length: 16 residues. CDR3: CAWSFGLAGPRGEQYF. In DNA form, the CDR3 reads TGTGCCTGGAGTTTTGGCCTAGCGGGACCTCGGGGCGAGCAGTACTTC.

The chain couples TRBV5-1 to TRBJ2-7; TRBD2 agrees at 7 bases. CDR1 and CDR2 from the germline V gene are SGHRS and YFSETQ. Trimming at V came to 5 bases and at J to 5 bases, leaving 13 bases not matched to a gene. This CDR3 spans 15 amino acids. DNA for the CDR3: TGCGCCAGCAGGATTGTGGGGGGGGTTGCCAACGAGCAGTACTTC. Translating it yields CASRIVGGVANEQYF. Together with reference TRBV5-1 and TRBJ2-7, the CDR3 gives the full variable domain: KAGVTQTPRYLIKTRGQQVTLSCSPISGHRSVSWYQQTPGQGLQFLFEYFSETQRNKGNFPGRFSGRQFSNSRSEMNVSTLELGDSALYLCASRIVGGVANEQYFGPGTRLTVT.

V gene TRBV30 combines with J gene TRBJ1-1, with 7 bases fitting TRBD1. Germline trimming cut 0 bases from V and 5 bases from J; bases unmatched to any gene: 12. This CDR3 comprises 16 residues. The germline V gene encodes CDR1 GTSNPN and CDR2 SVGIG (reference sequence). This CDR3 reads CAWSVRIGGGKTEAFF. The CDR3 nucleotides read TGTGCCTGGAGTGTACGTATCGGAGGGGGCAAAACTGAAGCTTTCTTT. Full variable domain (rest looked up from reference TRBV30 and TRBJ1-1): SQTIHQWPATLVQPVGSPLSLECTVEGTSNPNLYWYRQAAGRGLQLLFYSVGIGQISSEVPQNLSASRPQDRQFILSSKKLLLSDSGFYLCAWSVRIGGGKTEAFFGQGTRLTVV.

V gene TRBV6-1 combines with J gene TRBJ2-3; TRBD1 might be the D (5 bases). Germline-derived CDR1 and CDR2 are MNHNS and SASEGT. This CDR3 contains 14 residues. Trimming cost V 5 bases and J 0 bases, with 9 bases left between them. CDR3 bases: TGTGCCAGCAGTCGTAGGGGAAGCACAGATACGCAGTATTTT. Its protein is CASSRRGSTDTQYF.

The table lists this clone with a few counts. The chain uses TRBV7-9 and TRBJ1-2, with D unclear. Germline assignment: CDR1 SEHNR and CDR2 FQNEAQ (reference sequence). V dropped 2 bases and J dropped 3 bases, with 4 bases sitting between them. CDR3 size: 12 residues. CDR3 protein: CASSLYDYGYTF. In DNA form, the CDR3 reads TGTGCCAGCAGCTTATATGACTATGGCTACACCTTC.

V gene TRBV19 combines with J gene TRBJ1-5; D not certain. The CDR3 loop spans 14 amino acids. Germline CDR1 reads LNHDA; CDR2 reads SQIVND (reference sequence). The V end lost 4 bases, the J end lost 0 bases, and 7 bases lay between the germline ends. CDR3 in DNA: TGTGCCAGTAGTAATAGAGATAGCAATCAGCCCCAGCATTTT. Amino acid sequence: CASSNRDSNQPQHF.

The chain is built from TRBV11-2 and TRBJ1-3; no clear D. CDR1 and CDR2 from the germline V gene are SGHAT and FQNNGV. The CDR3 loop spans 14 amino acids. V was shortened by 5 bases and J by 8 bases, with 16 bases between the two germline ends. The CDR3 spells CASSLTLRADTIYF. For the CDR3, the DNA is TGTGCCAGCAGCCTTACCCTGAGGGCGGACACCATATATTTT.

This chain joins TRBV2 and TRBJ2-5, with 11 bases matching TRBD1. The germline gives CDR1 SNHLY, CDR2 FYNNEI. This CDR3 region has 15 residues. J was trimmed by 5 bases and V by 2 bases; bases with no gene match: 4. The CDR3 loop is CASSEWGQGVETQYF. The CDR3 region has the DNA TGTGCCAGCAGTGAATGGGGACAGGGGGTTGAGACCCAGTACTTC.

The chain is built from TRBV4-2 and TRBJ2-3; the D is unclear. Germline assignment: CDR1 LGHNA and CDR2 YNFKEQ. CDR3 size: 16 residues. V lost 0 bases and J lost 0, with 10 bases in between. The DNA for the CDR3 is TGTGCCAGCAGCCAAGAAGCCCGCGGAAGCACAGATACGCAGTATTTT. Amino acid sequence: CASSQEARGSTDTQYF.

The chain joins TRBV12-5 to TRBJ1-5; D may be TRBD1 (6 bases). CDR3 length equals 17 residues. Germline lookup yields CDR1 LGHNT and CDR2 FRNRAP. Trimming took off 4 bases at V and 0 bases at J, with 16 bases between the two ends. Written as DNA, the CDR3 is TGTGCTAGTGGTTCCCCCGGGACATCGTATAGCAATCAGCCCCAGCATTTT. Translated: CASGSPGTSYSNQPQHF.

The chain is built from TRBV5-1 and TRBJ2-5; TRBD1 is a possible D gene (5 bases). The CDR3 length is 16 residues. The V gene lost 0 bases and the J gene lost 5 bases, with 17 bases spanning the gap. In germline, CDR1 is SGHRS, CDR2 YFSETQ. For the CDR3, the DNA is TGCGCCAGCAGCTTGGGGGGCGGTAAGAGGCATGAGACCCAGTACTTC. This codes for CASSLGGGKRHETQYF.

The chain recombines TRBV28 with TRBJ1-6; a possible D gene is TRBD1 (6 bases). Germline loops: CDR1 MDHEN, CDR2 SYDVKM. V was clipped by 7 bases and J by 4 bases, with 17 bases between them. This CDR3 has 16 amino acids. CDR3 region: CASTPPARGYNSPLHF. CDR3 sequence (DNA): TGTGCCAGCACCCCCCCGGCCAGGGGTTATAATTCACCCCTCCACTTT.

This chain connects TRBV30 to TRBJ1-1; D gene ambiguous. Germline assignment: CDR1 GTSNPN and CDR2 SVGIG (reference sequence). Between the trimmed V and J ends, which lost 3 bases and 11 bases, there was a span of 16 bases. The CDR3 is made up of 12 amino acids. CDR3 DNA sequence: TGTGCCTGGAGGCCGGGCCGACTAGGGGCTTTCTTT. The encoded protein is CAWRPGRLGAFF.

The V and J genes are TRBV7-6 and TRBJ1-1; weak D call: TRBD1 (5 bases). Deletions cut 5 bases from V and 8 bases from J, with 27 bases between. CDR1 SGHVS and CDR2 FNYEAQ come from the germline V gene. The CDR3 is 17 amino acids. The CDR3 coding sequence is TGTGCCAGCAGCGGCAACCTCGACAGAAAAACTTGGAAGGAAGCTTTCTTT. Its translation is CASSGNLDRKTWKEAFF.

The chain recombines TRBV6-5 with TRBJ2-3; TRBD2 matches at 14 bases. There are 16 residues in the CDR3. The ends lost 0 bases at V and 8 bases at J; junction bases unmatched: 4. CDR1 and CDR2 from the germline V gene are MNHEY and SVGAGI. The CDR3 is CASSYSGLAGGGTQYF. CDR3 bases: TGTGCCAGCAGTTACTCCGGACTAGCGGGGGGCGGTACGCAGTATTTT.

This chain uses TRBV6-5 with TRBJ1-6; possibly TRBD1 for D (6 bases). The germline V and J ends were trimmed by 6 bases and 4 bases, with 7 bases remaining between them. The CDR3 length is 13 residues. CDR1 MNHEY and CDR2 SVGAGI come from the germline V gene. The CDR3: CASSGQYNSPLHF. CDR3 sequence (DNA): TGTGCCAGCAGCGGACAGTATAATTCACCCCTCCACTTT.

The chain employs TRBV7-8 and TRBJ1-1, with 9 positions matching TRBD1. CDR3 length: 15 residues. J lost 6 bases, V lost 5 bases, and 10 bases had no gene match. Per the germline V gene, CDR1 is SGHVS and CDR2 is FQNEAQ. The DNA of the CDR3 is TGTGCCAGCAGCGGGGACAGGGTTTGGAAGGCTGAAGCTTTCTTT. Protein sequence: CASSGDRVWKAEAFF.

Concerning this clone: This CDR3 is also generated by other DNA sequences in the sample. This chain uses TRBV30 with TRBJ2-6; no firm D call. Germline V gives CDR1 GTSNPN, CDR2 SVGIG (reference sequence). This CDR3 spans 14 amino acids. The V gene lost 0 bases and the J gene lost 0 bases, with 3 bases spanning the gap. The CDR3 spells CAWSVLSGANVLTF. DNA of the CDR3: TGTGCCTGGAGTGTTCTCTCTGGGGCCAACGTCCTGACTTTC.

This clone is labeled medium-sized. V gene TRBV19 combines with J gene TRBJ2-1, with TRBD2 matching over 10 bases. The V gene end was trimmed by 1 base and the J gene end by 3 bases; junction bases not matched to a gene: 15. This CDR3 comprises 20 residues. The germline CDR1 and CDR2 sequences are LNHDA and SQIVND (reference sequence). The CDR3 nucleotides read TGTGCCAGTAGTATAGGAATAATAGCGGGGGGCCCAGGGATCTACAATGAGCAGTTCTTC. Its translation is CASSIGIIAGGPGIYNEQFF.

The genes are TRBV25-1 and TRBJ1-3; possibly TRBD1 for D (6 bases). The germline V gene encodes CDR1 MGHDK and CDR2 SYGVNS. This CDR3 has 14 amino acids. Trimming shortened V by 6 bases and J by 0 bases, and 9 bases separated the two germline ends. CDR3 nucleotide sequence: TGTGCCAGCAGGGGACACGACTCTGGAAACACCATATATTTT. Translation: CASRGHDSGNTIYF.

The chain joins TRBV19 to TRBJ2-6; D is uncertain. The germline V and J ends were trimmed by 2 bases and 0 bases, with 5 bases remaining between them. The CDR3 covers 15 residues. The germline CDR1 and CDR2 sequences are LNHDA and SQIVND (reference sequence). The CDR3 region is CASSIQRSGANVLTF. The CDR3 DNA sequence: TGTGCCAGTAGTATACAGCGCTCTGGGGCCAACGTCCTGACTTTC.

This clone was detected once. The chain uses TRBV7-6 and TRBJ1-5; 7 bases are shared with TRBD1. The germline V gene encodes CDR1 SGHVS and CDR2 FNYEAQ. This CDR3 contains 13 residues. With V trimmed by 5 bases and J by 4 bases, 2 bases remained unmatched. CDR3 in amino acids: CASSQGQNQPQHF. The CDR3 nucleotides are TGTGCCAGCAGCCAGGGACAGAATCAGCCCCAGCATTTT.